Here is one T cell receptor beta chain with its context. Its antigen remains unidentified. Donors gave 2.5 ml of blood apiece. Using the 5' RACE reads, TCRdb records one entry per CDR3 protein without DNA. The listing contains over 150,000 distinct CDR3 sequences. These data come from a study of monozygotic twins with inflammatory bowel disease. General study results and limits: Nothing supported a single strong signal or clonotype that was associated with IBD. No repertoire similarity difference was seen between concordant and discordant twins; power was possibly limited.

The germline V gene encodes CDR1 MDHEN and CDR2 SYDVKM. CDR3 length: 16 amino acids. Sequencing input: blood. The rearrangement uses TRBV28 and TRBJ1-2. The clonotype originates from a human donor with ulcerative colitis or Crohn's disease, or a healthy co-twin of an affected twin (not recorded which). The CDR3 region is CASSLTAFVANYGYTF.